This T cell receptor beta chain appears in the sequencing data of a study of blood T cell repertoires in COVID-19. Study context: PBMCs, B-cell-depleted T cells, or T cells were the source of the cDNA or gDNA that made up the material.

Trimming took off 5 bases at V and 2 bases at J, with 12 bases between the two ends. Germline CDR1 is SGHTA and CDR2 is FQGTGA. This CDR3 is built from 15 residues. Data came from immunoSEQ multiplex PCR; TCRdb stores just in-frame clones and leaves some out. The table shows about 94,000 clones, with approximately 89% occurring only once. This clonotype originated in a human donor with acute or convalescent COVID-19. The donor label of this sample is uncertain. The rearrangement joins TRBV7-3 to TRBJ2-2; a weak D match, TRBD1 (5 bases). The sequenced material came from peripheral blood. CDR3 sequence reads: CASSLGQVNTGELFF. CDR3 nucleotides: TGTGCCAGCAGCCTGGGGCAGGTCAACACCGGGGAGCTGTTTTTT.